A selection of T cell receptor beta chains follows, all from one sample in a study of sequential checkpoint blockade in melanoma. Profiled with immunoSEQ multiplex PCR; TCRdb holds only in-frame clones, not every one. The sample includes under 15,000 clones, about four fifths seen only once; the top ten take about 47%. Sequenced material: CD8+ T cells sorted from blood (inferred from file names), taken from a patient given nivolumab and ipilimumab in sequence. These receptors were collected from a human donor with melanoma. Both conserved end residues are part of each CDR3. A D gene is named only where the DNA matches it firmly. A clone size is listed for some rows: how often the clone was seen (once, few, many), or a class if it is expanded.

v_call,j_call,d_call,clone_size,cdr3_aa,cdr3_nt
TRBV5-8,TRBJ2-7,TRBD1,-,CASSFGTGTYEQYF,TGTGCCAGCAGCTTCGGGACAGGGACCTACGAGCAGTACTTC
TRBV13,TRBJ1-1,TRBD1,-,CASSPQGAEAFF,TGTGCCAGCAGCCCACAGGGGGCTGAAGCTTTCTTT
TRBV4-2,TRBJ2-7,TRBD1,-,CASSQGTGDYEQYF,TGTGCCAGCAGCCAAGGGACAGGGGACTACGAGCAGTACTTC
TRBV11-2,TRBJ2-2,-,-,CASSGGTVNTGELFF,TGTGCCAGCAGTGGCGGGACAGTGAACACCGGGGAGCTGTTTTTT
TRBV5-6,TRBJ2-1,-,-,CASSPGGPIWRNEQFF,TGTGCCAGCAGTCCAGGGGGGCCTATTTGGCGGAATGAGCAGTTCTTC
TRBV28,TRBJ2-5,-,-,CASSLAQETQYF,TGTGCCAGCAGTTTGGCCCAAGAGACCCAGTACTTC
TRBV5-1,TRBJ2-7,-,-,CASSQETAVYEQYF,TGCGCCAGCAGCCAAGAGACAGCCGTCTACGAGCAGTACTTC
TRBV30,TRBJ1-5,TRBD1,-,CAWSVSTGVVGNQPQHF,TGTGCCTGGAGTGTTAGTACAGGGGTGGTGGGCAATCAGCCCCAGCATTTT
TRBV6-4,TRBJ2-1,TRBD2,-,CASSDSYSGGYNEQFF,TGTGCCAGCAGTGACTCTTACAGCGGGGGATACAATGAGCAGTTCTTC
TRBV7-2,TRBJ2-7,-,once,CASSLVSYEQYF,TGTGCCAGCAGCTTAGTTAGCTACGAGCAGTACTTC
TRBV4-3,TRBJ2-7,-,-,CASSQDLRTAAYEQYF,TGCGCCAGCAGCCAAGATCTCAGGACAGCAGCCTACGAGCAGTACTTC
TRBV19,TRBJ2-2,TRBD2,once,CASRERRGDWGGELFF,TGTGCCAGTAGAGAGAGGCGGGGGGATTGGGGCGGGGAGCTGTTTTTT
TRBV4-3,TRBJ1-2,TRBD1,-,CASSQSTGTSNYGYTF,TGCGCCAGCAGCCAGTCGACAGGGACCAGTAACTATGGCTACACCTTC
TRBV9,TRBJ2-1,TRBD2,-,CASSPFTSGGAGEQFF,TGTGCCAGCAGCCCGTTCACTAGCGGGGGGGCGGGTGAGCAGTTCTTC
TRBV27,TRBJ2-7,TRBD1,once,CASSPQGLGDEQYF,TGTGCCAGCAGTCCACAGGGGCTCGGGGACGAGCAGTACTTC
TRBV4-2,TRBJ1-1,-,-,CASSLVRGMNTEAFF,TGTGCCAGCAGCCTTGTCCGCGGGATGAACACTGAAGCTTTCTTT
TRBV5-1,TRBJ1-6,TRBD1,-,CASSLRGQGALNSPLHF,TGCGCCAGCAGCCTGAGGGGGCAGGGGGCGTTAAATTCACCCCTCCACTTT
TRBV2,TRBJ1-1,TRBD1,-,CATQTGVTEAFF,TGTGCCACCCAGACAGGGGTCACTGAAGCTTTCTTT
TRBV5-6,TRBJ2-5,TRBD1,-,CASSLWTGEETQYF,TGTGCCAGCAGCTTGTGGACAGGGGAAGAGACCCAGTACTTC
TRBV7-2,TRBJ2-3,TRBD2,-,CASSTGTSGRTDTQYF,TGTGCCAGCAGCACCGGGACTAGCGGACGCACAGATACGCAGTATTTT
TRBV19,TRBJ1-4,-,-,CASRPWQGYAEKLFF,TGTGCCAGTAGACCGTGGCAGGGGTACGCTGAAAAACTGTTTTTT
TRBV28,TRBJ1-6,TRBD1,-,CASSHRDRGTYNSPLHF,TGTGCCAGCAGTCACCGGGACAGGGGGACCTATAATTCACCCCTCCACTTT
TRBV25-1,TRBJ1-2,TRBD1,-,CASSIGGGNYGYTF,TGTGCCAGCAGTATAGGGGGCGGTAACTATGGCTACACCTTC
TRBV25-1,TRBJ2-5,-,-,CASSEGSGETQYF,TGTGCCAGCAGTGAAGGTAGCGGAGAGACCCAGTACTTC
TRBV6-4,TRBJ1-2,-,-,CARRGKDYGYTF,TGTGCCAGAAGAGGGAAGGACTATGGCTACACCTTC
TRBV4-1,TRBJ2-3,-,-,CASGPSQPGRGDTQYF,TGCGCCAGCGGCCCGTCCCAGCCCGGGAGAGGAGATACGCAGTATTTT
TRBV18,TRBJ1-6,-,-,CASSPPRQRYNSPLHF,TGTGCCAGCTCACCACCGAGGCAGCGCTATAATTCACCCCTCCACTTT
TRBV18,TRBJ2-2,-,-,CAGQQGANTGELFF,TGTGCCGGACAACAGGGAGCGAACACCGGGGAGCTGTTTTTT
TRBV6-5,TRBJ2-5,-,-,CASSAWDSSGETQYF,TGTGCCAGCAGTGCCTGGGACTCCTCCGGAGAGACCCAGTACTTC
TRBV5-1,TRBJ2-2,TRBD2,-,CASSLRTSGGELFF,TGCGCCAGCAGCTTGCGTACTAGCGGCGGGGAGCTGTTTTTT
TRBV15,TRBJ2-5,-,-,CATSSGGLQETQYF,TGTGCCACCAGCAGCGGCGGGCTGCAAGAGACCCAGTACTTC
TRBV7-9,TRBJ2-7,-,-,CASSPKTGHGTYEQYF,TGTGCCAGCAGCCCTAAAACGGGACATGGTACGTACGAGCAGTACTTC
TRBV21-1,TRBJ2-2,-,-,CAERKNPTMNTGELFF,TGTGCAGAGCGAAAAAACCCTACAATGAACACCGGGGAGCTGTTTTTT
TRBV28,TRBJ2-5,TRBD2,-,CASSRTSGGYQETQYF,TGTGCCAGCAGTAGGACTAGCGGGGGGTATCAAGAGACCCAGTACTTC
TRBV6-5,TRBJ2-2,TRBD2,-,CASSYGGGAGGGELFF,TGTGCCAGCAGTTACGGCGGGGGGGCGGGCGGCGGGGAGCTGTTTTTT
TRBV10-3,TRBJ2-1,TRBD2,-,CAISGSGGSYNEQFF,TGTGCCATCAGTGGTAGCGGGGGCTCCTACAATGAGCAGTTCTTC
TRBV25-1,TRBJ1-3,-,few,CASRGGGVASNSGNTIYF,TGTGCCAGCAGGGGGGGAGGCGTCGCATCAAACTCTGGAAACACCATATATTTT
TRBV5-4,TRBJ2-7,TRBD2,once,CASSLGPGLAGYEQYF,TGTGCCAGCAGCTTGGGGCCGGGACTAGCGGGCTACGAGCAGTACTTC
TRBV6-5,TRBJ2-2,TRBD1,-,CASRDRGDTGELFF,TGTGCCAGCAGAGACAGGGGGGACACCGGGGAGCTGTTTTTT
TRBV7-9,TRBJ2-5,-,-,CASSNTGETQYF,TGTGCCAGCAGCAACACCGGGGAGACCCAGTACTTC
TRBV19,TRBJ2-5,TRBD2,-,CASRSPSGGAWETQYF,TGTGCCAGTAGAAGTCCTAGCGGGGGGGCCTGGGAGACCCAGTACTTC
TRBV19,TRBJ1-5,-,-,CASGEGGQPQHF,TGTGCCAGTGGGGAAGGGGGTCAGCCCCAGCATTTT
TRBV9,TRBJ2-5,TRBD2,few,CASSVVASGGEETQYF,TGTGCCAGCAGCGTAGTGGCTAGCGGGGGGGAAGAGACCCAGTACTTC
TRBV11-2,TRBJ2-7,TRBD2,-,CASSLAGLAGTEQYF,TGTGCCAGCAGCTTAGCGGGACTAGCGGGGACTGAGCAGTACTTC
TRBV6-5,TRBJ2-7,TRBD1,-,CASRAGQGNYEQYF,TGTGCCAGCAGGGCGGGACAGGGGAACTACGAGCAGTACTTC
TRBV4-2,TRBJ2-5,TRBD1,-,CASSSKGQGRETQYF,TGTGCCAGCAGCTCTAAGGGACAGGGCCGAGAGACCCAGTACTTC
TRBV9,TRBJ1-1,-,few,CASSYSTITGMGTEAFF,TGTGCCAGCAGCTACTCGACTATAACAGGGATGGGCACTGAAGCTTTCTTT
TRBV29-1,TRBJ1-3,-,once,CSVEDGRDTGNTIYF,TGCAGCGTTGAAGATGGGAGGGACACTGGAAACACCATATATTTT
TRBV6-5,TRBJ2-2,TRBD2,-,CASSYRLAGAGELFF,TGTGCCAGCAGTTACAGACTAGCGGGGGCCGGGGAGCTGTTTTTT
TRBV7-3,TRBJ1-5,-,-,CASRGGLGSNQPQHF,TGTGCCAGCAGGGGGGGTCTAGGGAGCAATCAGCCCCAGCATTTT
TRBV2,TRBJ2-3,TRBD1,-,CASRAIGQGIIDTQYF,TGTGCCAGCAGGGCTATTGGACAGGGTATTATAGATACGCAGTATTTT
TRBV19,TRBJ1-1,TRBD1,-,CASSVGTGELGTEAFF,TGTGCCAGTTCCGTGGGGACAGGGGAGTTGGGCACTGAAGCTTTCTTT
TRBV18,TRBJ2-2,TRBD1,-,CASSQRAKGAHITGELFF,TGTGCCAGCTCACAAAGGGCTAAGGGGGCGCATATCACCGGGGAGCTGTTTTTT
TRBV7-2,TRBJ2-3,TRBD1,once,CASSTRDRGGTDTQYF,TGTGCCAGCAGCACAAGAGACAGGGGGGGCACAGATACGCAGTATTTT
TRBV9,TRBJ1-2,-,-,CASSGVRVTRRLQQGGANYGYTF,TGTGCCAGCAGCGGTGTTCGTGTTACCCGGAGACTTCAACAGGGTGGGGCTAACTATGGCTACACCTTC
TRBV27,TRBJ1-4,-,-,CASSGPGFAEKLFF,TGTGCCAGCTCAGGGCCGGGTTTCGCTGAAAAACTGTTTTTT
TRBV7-6,TRBJ1-1,-,-,CASRKGSDTEAFF,TGTGCCAGCAGGAAGGGGTCGGACACTGAAGCTTTCTTT
TRBV7-9,TRBJ2-7,-,once,CASSPTEVSYEQYF,TGTGCCAGCAGCCCCACCGAGGTCTCCTACGAGCAGTACTTC
TRBV6-1,TRBJ2-1,TRBD2,-,CASSPGLAGYNEQFF,TGTGCCAGCAGCCCGGGACTAGCGGGGTACAATGAGCAGTTCTTC
TRBV5-4,TRBJ2-3,-,-,CASSLEGAHTQYF,TGTGCCAGCAGCTTGGAAGGGGCCCATACGCAGTATTTT